The 29 T cell receptor beta chains given below trace back to one sample, sequenced in a study of cytomegalovirus exposure and HLA in healthy donors. The PCR used 60 Vbeta and 13 Jbeta primers. Method: immunoSEQ multiplex PCR; TCRdb's copy keeps in-frame clones and lacks some. The sample includes over 150,000 clones, 65% to 85% of them seen just once. Sequences were obtained from PBMCs. These receptors came from a boy under 10 years old in good health and CMV-seronegative.

The chain employs TRBV7-9 and TRBJ2-7; 9 bases map to TRBD1. The J segment lost 4 bases and the V segment lost 1 base, leaving 5 bases of the junction unmatched. The CDR3 is 15 amino acids. Germline CDR1 is SEHNR and CDR2 is FQNEAQ (reference sequence). CDR3 protein: CASSLGGTGLYEQYV. The CDR3 DNA reads TGTGCCAGCAGCTTAGGGGGGACAGGGCTTTACGAGCAGTACGTC.

About this clone: A read error may produce the germline difference seen at one junction end. The chain recombines TRBV23-1 with TRBJ2-4; possible D gene TRBD1, 5 bases. TRBV23-1 is reported as an ORF; its role is uncertain. The CDR3 consists of 17 residues. The CDR3, as DNA: TGCGCCAGCAGTCAACGTGGCCAGGGCCAAGCCAAAAACAGTCAGTACTTC. Protein sequence: CASSQRGQGQAKNSQYF.

This clone showed up just once. CDR3 protein: CASSPGQGEGYGYTF. Written as DNA, the CDR3 is TGCGCCAGCAGCCCCGGACAGGGGGAGGGGTATGGCTACACCTTC. This chain links TRBV5-1 with TRBJ1-2; 10 bases are a match to TRBD1. The CDR3 is made up of 15 amino acids. Trimming at V came to 4 bases and at J to 5 bases, leaving 8 bases not matched to a gene. Germline CDR1 and CDR2: SGHRS and YFSETQ.

The chain links TRBV9 to TRBJ2-5; 9 bases line up with TRBD2. Trimming removed 1 base from V and 2 bases from J; junction bases left unmatched: 6. The CDR3 is 16 amino acids. Germline assignment: CDR1 SGDLS and CDR2 YYNGEE. The CDR3 reads CASSVQSGRLQETQYF. CDR3 DNA: TGTGCCAGCAGCGTACAAAGCGGGAGGTTACAAGAGACCCAGTACTTC.

The rearrangement joins TRBV5-1 to TRBJ2-7; TRBD2 might be the D (5 bases). In germline, CDR1 is SGHRS, CDR2 YFSETQ. The length of the CDR3 is 14 residues. Trimming cost V 0 bases and J 3 bases, with 10 bases left between them. The CDR3 nucleotides read TGCGCCAGCAGCTTGGGGGAGATGGGCTACGAGCAGTACTTC. Translation gives CASSLGEMGYEQYF.

The chain combines TRBV7-8 with TRBJ2-1, with 8 bases that match TRBD1. The CDR3 extends over 15 amino acids. Trimming took 1 base from V and 8 from J; bases not matched to a gene: 7. Looked up from germline, CDR1 is SGHVS and CDR2 is FQNEAQ. CDR3 DNA sequence: TGTGCCAGCAGCTTAGGGGCAGGGGGCGAGCATGAGCAGTTCTTC. Its translation: CASSLGAGGEHEQFF.

DNA for the CDR3: TGTGCCAGCGGATCGGGGGGCAATCAGCCCCAGCATTTT. Encoded protein: CASGSGGNQPQHF. The chain combines TRBV7-6 with TRBJ1-5, with a weak D call TRBD1 (5 bases). The CDR3 spans 13 residues. V was trimmed by 8 bases and J by 2 bases, leaving 10 bases between them. Germline CDR1 SGHVS, CDR2 FNYEAQ.

J is TRBJ2-7 and V is TRBV6-1, with a tentative D call TRBD2 (6 bases). Trimming pared 5 bases from V and 2 bases from J, leaving 16 bases between. The CDR3 consists of 15 residues. Germline V gene sequence: CDR1 MNHNS, CDR2 SASEGT. The CDR3 is CASSHFGEETYEQYF. The CDR3 region has the DNA TGTGCCAGCAGTCATTTTGGGGAGGAAACCTACGAGCAGTACTTC.

This clone was seen more than once but under ten times. The chain carries TRBV7-2 and TRBJ2-3; D not certain. Trimming removed 5 bases from V and 0 bases from J, with 18 bases in between. Germline assignment: CDR1 SGHTA and CDR2 FQGNSA. This CDR3 region has 17 residues. The CDR3 reads CASSEAQNKISTDTQYF. The CDR3 DNA reads TGTGCCAGCAGCGAGGCCCAAAACAAGATAAGCACAGATACGCAGTATTTT.

The V call is TRBV7-8, the J call TRBJ1-1, with 8 positions matching TRBD1. The junction had 9 bases not matched to a gene; V was cut back by 1 base and J by 5 bases. This CDR3 region has 16 residues. Germline CDR1 and CDR2: SGHVS and FQNEAQ. The CDR3 DNA reads as TGTGCCAGCAGCTTAGGGACAGGGTCATCTGGGACTGAAGCTTTCTTT. Residues: CASSLGTGSSGTEAFF.

The chain employs TRBV15 and TRBJ1-3; 7 bases map to TRBD1. Trimming at V came to 11 bases and at J to 0 bases, leaving 7 bases not matched to a gene. The CDR3 is 14 amino acids. Germline CDR1 reads LNHNV; CDR2 reads YYDKDF (reference sequence). The CDR3 sequence: CAVGQPLSGNTIYF. The CDR3 bases are TGTGCCGTGGGACAGCCACTCTCTGGAAACACCATATATTTT.

This sequence joins TRBV13 and TRBJ2-3, with a weak D call TRBD1 (6 bases). Trimming stripped 5 bases from V and 2 bases from J, with 11 bases between. Germline CDR1 and CDR2: PRHDT and FYEKMQ (reference sequence). The CDR3 loop spans 14 amino acids. This chain's CDR3 is CASSTTGYTDTQYF. The CDR3 DNA follows: TGTGCCAGCAGCACGACAGGTTACACAGATACGCAGTATTTT.

The chain combines TRBV2 with TRBJ2-1; a possible D gene is TRBD2 (7 bases). In germline, CDR1 is SNHLY, CDR2 FYNNEI. The CDR3 extends over 13 amino acids. V dropped 8 bases and J dropped 13 bases, with 21 bases sitting between them. The CDR3 DNA follows: TGTGCCAGCGATGAAGGGGGGGTGCGTGGACAGTTCTTC. It codes for CASDEGGVRGQFF.

J is TRBJ1-2 and V is TRBV19; no clear D gene. The CDR3 loop spans 15 amino acids. Trimming left V 3 bases short and J 4 bases short, with 15 bases between. Germline CDR1 LNHDA, CDR2 SQIVND (reference sequence). This chain's CDR3 is CASSMTDRRGYGYTF. In nucleotides, the CDR3 is TGTGCCAGTAGTATGACCGATCGACGGGGCTATGGCTACACCTTC.

The rearrangement joins TRBV19 to TRBJ1-5; 9 nucleotides align to TRBD1. This CDR3 spans 13 amino acids. From germline, CDR1 is LNHDA and CDR2 SQIVND (reference sequence). V was clipped by 6 bases and J by 7 bases; unmatched bases: 4. CDR3 bases: TGTGCCAGTAGCACAGGGGGCAGCCAGCCCCAGCATTTT. It translates to CASSTGGSQPQHF.

This clone was seen a single time. The rearrangement uses TRBV29-1 and TRBJ2-2; TRBD1 matches at 9 bases. V lost 4 bases to trimming and J lost 5 bases; unmatched junction nucleotides: 5. This CDR3 is 14 amino acids long. Germline V gene sequence: CDR1 SQVTM, CDR2 ANQGSEA. In nucleotides, the CDR3 is TGCAGCGTTGTATCGGACAGGGGAACCGGGGAGCTGTTTTTT. It codes for CSVVSDRGTGELFF.

The chain carries TRBV5-5 and TRBJ2-2; a weak D match, TRBD2 (5 bases). Germline V gene data show CDR1 as SGHKS and CDR2 as YYEKEE (reference sequence). The CDR3 loop spans 13 amino acids. Trimming left V 2 bases short and J 3 bases short, with 5 bases between. CDR3 nucleotide sequence: TGTGCCAGCAGCTTAGCGGACACCGGGGAGCTGTTTTTT. It yields the protein CASSLADTGELFF.

The chain has TRBV6-5 and TRBJ1-5, with D hard to call. The V end was cut by 2 bases, the J end by 5 bases, with 10 bases between. The CDR3 consists of 14 residues. Germline values: CDR1 MNHEY, CDR2 SVGAGI. In DNA, the CDR3 is TGTGCCAGCAGTTACAACCGACACGATCAGCCCCAGCATTTT. Translated: CASSYNRHDQPQHF.

The rearrangement uses TRBV30 and TRBJ1-2; D is unclear. V dropped 8 bases and J dropped 8 bases, with 15 bases sitting between them. Germline V gene data show CDR1 as GTSNPN and CDR2 as SVGIG (reference sequence). The CDR3 has 11 amino acids. The CDR3 is CARYAASGYTF. CDR3 coding DNA: TGTGCCCGATACGCGGCCTCGGGCTACACCTTC.

This chain links TRBV6-5 with TRBJ1-3; D may be TRBD1 (6 bases). CDR1 is MNHEY and CDR2 is SVGAGI in the germline V gene. The ends were cut back, 5 bases at V and 0 bases at J, with 11 bases in the middle. This CDR3 is 15 amino acids long. The CDR3 loop reads CASSPDRTSGNTIYF. The CDR3 DNA reads TGTGCCAGCAGTCCGGACAGAACCTCTGGAAACACCATATATTTT.

The rearrangement uses TRBV2 and TRBJ2-1, with 8 bases matching TRBD2. CDR3 length: 14 amino acids. The V gene end was trimmed by 1 base and the J gene end by 5 bases; junction bases not matched to a gene: 1. Germline CDR1 is SNHLY and CDR2 is FYNNEI. CDR3 residues: CASSEGTSNNEQFF. In DNA form, the CDR3 reads TGTGCCAGCAGTGAAGGGACTAGCAACAATGAGCAGTTCTTC.

This sequence joins TRBV2 and TRBJ1-1; 8 bases map to TRBD1. The CDR3 consists of 15 residues. V lost 6 bases and J lost 2; bases outside the gene matches: 8. Germline values: CDR1 SNHLY, CDR2 FYNNEI. CDR3 protein: CASRLGTGGNTEAFF. The CDR3 DNA reads as TGTGCCAGCAGGCTGGGGACAGGAGGAAACACTGAAGCTTTCTTT.

The chain recombines TRBV7-3 with TRBJ2-2, with D possibly matching TRBD1 (6 bases). CDR1 is SGHTA, CDR2 FQGTGA, per germline. V was cut by 1 base and J by 4 bases, with 19 bases left in between. The CDR3 spans 18 residues. CDR3 loop: CASSLSQDSFLFTGELFF. As DNA, the CDR3 is TGTGCCAGCAGCTTAAGCCAGGACAGTTTCCTATTCACCGGGGAGCTGTTTTTT.

The chain is built from TRBV5-1 and TRBJ2-3; 7 positions match TRBD2. The J segment lost 7 bases and the V segment lost 1 base, leaving 12 bases of the junction unmatched. Germline assignment: CDR1 SGHRS and CDR2 YFSETQ. The CDR3 has 16 amino acids. The CDR3 DNA reads TGCGCCAGCAGCTTGTGGGTAGGGACTAAGAGGTATACGCAGTATTTT. As protein: CASSLWVGTKRYTQYF.

The genes are TRBV7-2 and TRBJ1-2; maybe TRBD1 (5 bases). Per the germline V gene, CDR1 is SGHTA and CDR2 is FQGNSA. V lost 4 bases and J lost 12, with 15 bases in between. This CDR3 is built from 12 residues. The CDR3 DNA reads TGTGCCAGCAGCTATAGGGGCAGACCTAACACCTTC. Translated: CASSYRGRPNTF.

This clone is a singleton in its sample. This sequence joins TRBV19 and TRBJ1-5; 7 bases are a match to TRBD1. CDR1 is LNHDA and CDR2 is SQIVND in the germline V gene (reference sequence). The trim removed 7 bases at V and 4 bases at J, leaving 7 bases unmatched. This CDR3 spans 14 amino acids. In DNA form, the CDR3 reads TGTGCCAGTAAGAGGACAGGCTCAAATCAGCCCCAGCATTTT. It specifies CASKRTGSNQPQHF.

The genes are TRBV13 and TRBJ2-3; possibly TRBD2 for D (5 bases). V lost 2 bases and J 5 bases, leaving 17 bases between the germline ends. Looked up from germline, CDR1 is PRHDT and CDR2 is FYEKMQ (reference sequence). This CDR3 comprises 16 residues. CDR3 region: CASSLKLVGVEDTQYF. The CDR3 region has the DNA TGTGCCAGCAGCTTAAAACTAGTGGGAGTAGAAGATACGCAGTATTTT.

V and J are TRBV9 and TRBJ1-3; 7 bases align to TRBD1. The CDR3 consists of 15 residues. V shed 3 bases, J shed 0 bases, and the junction held 3 bases outside the gene matches. Germline CDR1 reads SGDLS; CDR2 reads YYNGEE. The CDR3 DNA sequence: TGTGCCAGCAGCGCAGGGGGGAGCTCTGGAAACACCATATATTTT. It codes for CASSAGGSSGNTIYF.

This rearrangement joins TRBV6-5 to TRBJ1-2, with D possibly matching TRBD1 (5 bases). This CDR3 region has 13 residues. The germline gives CDR1 MNHEY, CDR2 SVGAGI. Between the trimmed V and J ends, which lost 3 bases and 7 bases, there was a span of 12 bases. The chain's CDR3 is CASSYKGKGGYTF. Here the CDR3 DNA reads TGTGCCAGCAGTTATAAGGGGAAGGGTGGCTACACCTTC.